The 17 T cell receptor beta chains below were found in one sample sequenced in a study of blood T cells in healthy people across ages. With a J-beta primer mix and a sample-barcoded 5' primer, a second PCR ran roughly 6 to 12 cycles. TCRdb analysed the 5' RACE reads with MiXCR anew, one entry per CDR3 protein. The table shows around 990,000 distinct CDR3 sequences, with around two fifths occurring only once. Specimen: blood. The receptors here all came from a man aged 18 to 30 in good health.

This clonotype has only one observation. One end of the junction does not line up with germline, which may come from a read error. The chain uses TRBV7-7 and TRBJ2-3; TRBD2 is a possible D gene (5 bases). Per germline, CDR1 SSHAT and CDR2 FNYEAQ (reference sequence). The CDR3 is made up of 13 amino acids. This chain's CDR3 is CASSVKATDTQYF. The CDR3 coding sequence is TGCGCTAGCAGCGTAAAAGCCACAGATACGCAGTATTTT.

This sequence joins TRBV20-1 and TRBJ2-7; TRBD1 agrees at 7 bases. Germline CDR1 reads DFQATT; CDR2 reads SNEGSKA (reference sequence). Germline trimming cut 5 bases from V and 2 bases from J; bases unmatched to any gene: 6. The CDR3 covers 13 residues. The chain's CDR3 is CSARRGSAYEQYF. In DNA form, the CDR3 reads TGCAGTGCTCGCAGGGGGAGTGCCTACGAGCAGTACTTC.

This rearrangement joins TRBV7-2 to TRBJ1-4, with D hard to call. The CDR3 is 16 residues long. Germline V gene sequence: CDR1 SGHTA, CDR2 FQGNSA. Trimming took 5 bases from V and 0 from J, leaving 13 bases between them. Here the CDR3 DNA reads TGTGCCAGCAGCCTTATGCCCGGGACAACTAATGAAAAACTGTTTTTT. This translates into CASSLMPGTTNEKLFF.

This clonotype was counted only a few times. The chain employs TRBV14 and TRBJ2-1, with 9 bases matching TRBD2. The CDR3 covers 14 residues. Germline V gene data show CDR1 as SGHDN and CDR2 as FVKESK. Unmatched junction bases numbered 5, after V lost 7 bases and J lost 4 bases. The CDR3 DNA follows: TGTGCCAGCAATCCAGCGGGGGGATACAATGAGCAGTTCTTC. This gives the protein CASNPAGGYNEQFF. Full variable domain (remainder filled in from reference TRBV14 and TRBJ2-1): EAGVTQFPSHSVIEKGQTVTLRCDPISGHDNLYWYRRVMGKEIKFLLHFVKESKQDESGMPNNRFLAERTGGTYSTLKVQPAELEDSGVYFCASNPAGGYNEQFFGPGTRLTVL.

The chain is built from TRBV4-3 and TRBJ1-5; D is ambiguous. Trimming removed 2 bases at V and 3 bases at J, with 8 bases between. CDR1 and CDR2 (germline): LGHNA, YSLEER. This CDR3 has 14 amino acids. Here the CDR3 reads CASSQLYDNQPQHF. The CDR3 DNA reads TGCGCCAGCAGCCAACTATATGACAATCAGCCCCAGCATTTT.

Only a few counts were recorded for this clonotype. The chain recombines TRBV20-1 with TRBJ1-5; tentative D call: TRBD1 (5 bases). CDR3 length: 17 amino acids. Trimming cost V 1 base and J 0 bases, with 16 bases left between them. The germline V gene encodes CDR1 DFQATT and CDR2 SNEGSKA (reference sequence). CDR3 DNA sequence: TGCAGTGCTAGAGTATCTGGGGCACTGTATAGCAATCAGCCCCAGCATTTT. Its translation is CSARVSGALYSNQPQHF.

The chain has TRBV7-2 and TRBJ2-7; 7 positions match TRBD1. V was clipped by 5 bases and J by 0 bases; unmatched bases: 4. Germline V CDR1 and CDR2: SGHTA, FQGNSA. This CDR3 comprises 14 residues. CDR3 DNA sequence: TGTGCCAGCAGCACAGGGGTTCTCTCCTACGAGCAGTACTTC. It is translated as CASSTGVLSYEQYF. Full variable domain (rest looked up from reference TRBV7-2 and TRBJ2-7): GAGVSQSPSNKVTEKGKDVELRCDPISGHTALYWYRQSLGQGLEFLIYFQGNSAPDKSGLPSDRFSAERTGGSVSTLTIQRTQQEDSAVYLCASSTGVLSYEQYFGPGTRLTVT.

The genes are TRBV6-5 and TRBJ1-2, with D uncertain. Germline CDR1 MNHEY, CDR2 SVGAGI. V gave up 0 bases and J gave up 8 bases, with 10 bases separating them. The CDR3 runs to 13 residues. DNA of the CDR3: TGTGCCAGCAGTTACTCGCGGGATCGCGGCTACACCTTC. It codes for CASSYSRDRGYTF.

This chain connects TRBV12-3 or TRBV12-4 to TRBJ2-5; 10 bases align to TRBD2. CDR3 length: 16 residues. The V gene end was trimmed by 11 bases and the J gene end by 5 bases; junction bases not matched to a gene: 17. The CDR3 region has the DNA TGTGCCTCCTGCTCTAGGGGCCTAGCGGGGGTTGAGACCCAGTACTTC. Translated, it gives CASCSRGLAGVETQYF.

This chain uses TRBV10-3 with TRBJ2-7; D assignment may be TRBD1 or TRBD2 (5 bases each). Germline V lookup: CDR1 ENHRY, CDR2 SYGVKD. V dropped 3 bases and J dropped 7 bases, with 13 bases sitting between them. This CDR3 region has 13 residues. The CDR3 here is CAISEGERNEQYF. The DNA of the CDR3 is TGTGCCATCAGTGAAGGGGAGAGGAATGAGCAGTACTTC.

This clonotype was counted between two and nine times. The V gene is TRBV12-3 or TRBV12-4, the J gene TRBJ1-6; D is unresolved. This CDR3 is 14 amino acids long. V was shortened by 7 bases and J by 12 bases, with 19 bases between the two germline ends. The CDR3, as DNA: TGTGCCAGCACGGGGAACCGTTTGCTAGGACCCCTCCACTTT. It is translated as CASTGNRLLGPLHF.

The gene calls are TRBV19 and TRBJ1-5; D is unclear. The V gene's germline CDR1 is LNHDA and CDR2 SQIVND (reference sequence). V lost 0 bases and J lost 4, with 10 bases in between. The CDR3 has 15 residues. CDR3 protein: CASSIDGRQNQPQHF. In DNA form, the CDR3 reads TGTGCCAGTAGTATAGACGGACGGCAAAATCAGCCCCAGCATTTT.

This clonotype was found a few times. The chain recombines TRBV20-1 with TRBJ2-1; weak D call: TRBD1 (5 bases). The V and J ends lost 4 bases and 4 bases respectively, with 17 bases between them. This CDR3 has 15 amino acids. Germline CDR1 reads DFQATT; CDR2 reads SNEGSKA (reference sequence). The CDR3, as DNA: TGCAGTGCTACTGCGTACAGGATGGGGTACAATGAGCAGTTCTTC. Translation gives CSATAYRMGYNEQFF.

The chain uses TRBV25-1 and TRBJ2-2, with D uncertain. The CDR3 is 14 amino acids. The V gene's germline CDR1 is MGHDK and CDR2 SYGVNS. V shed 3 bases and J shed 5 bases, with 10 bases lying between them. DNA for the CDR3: TGTGCCAGCAGTGATAGGGTCCGGACCGGGGAGCTGTTTTTT. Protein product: CASSDRVRTGELFF.

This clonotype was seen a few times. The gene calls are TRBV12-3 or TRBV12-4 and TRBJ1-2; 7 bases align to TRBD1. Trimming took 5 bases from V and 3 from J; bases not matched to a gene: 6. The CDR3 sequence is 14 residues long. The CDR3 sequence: CASSPGTVYYGYTF. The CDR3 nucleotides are TGTGCCAGCAGTCCCGGGACAGTTTACTATGGCTACACCTTC.

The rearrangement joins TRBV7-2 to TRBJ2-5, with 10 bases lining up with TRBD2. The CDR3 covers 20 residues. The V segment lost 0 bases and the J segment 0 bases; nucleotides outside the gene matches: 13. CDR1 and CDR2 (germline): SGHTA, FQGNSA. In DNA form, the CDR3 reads TGTGCCAGCAGCTTAGCGCTGTCTAGCGGGAGCCGTTCGTACCAAGAGACCCAGTACTTC. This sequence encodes CASSLALSSGSRSYQETQYF.

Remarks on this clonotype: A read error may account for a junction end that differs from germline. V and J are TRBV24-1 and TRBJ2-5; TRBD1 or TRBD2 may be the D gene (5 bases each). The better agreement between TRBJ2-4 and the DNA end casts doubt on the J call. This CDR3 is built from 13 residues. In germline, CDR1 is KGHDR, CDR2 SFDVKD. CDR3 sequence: CVTSDGDGHIQYF. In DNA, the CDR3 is TGTGTCACCAGTGATGGGGACGGGCACATTCAGTACTTC.